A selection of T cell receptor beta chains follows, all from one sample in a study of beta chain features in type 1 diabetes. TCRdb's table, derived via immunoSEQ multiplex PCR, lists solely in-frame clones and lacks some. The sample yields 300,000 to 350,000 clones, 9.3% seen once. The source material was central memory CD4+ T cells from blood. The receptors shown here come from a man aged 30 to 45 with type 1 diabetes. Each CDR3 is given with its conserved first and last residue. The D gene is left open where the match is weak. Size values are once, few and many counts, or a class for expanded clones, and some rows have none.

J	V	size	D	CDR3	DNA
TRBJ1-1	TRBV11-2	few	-	CASSLAMGLVAEAFF	TGTGCCAGCAGCTTAGCTATGGGGCTGGTCGCTGAAGCTTTCTTT
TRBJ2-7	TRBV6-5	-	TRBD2	CASSYSYLAGAYEQYF	TGTGCCAGCAGTTACTCTTACCTAGCGGGGGCCTACGAGCAGTACTTC
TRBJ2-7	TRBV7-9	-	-	CASSRGRGDTYEQYF	TGTGCCAGCAGCCGCGGCCGGGGCGATACCTACGAGCAGTACTTC
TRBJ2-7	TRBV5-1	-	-	CASSQEENEQYF	TGCGCCAGCAGCCAGGAGGAAAACGAGCAGTACTTC
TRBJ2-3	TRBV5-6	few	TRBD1	CASSLRQGLRGTDTQYF	TGTGCCAGCAGCTTAAGACAGGGTCTACGAGGCACAGATACGCAGTATTTT
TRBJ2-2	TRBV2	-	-	CASSVYGGITGELFF	TGTGCCAGCAGTGTCTACGGTGGGATAACCGGGGAGCTGTTTTTT
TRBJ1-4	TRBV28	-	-	CASSSGTGREKLFF	TGTGCCAGCAGTTCTGGGACCGGCAGGGAAAAACTGTTTTTT
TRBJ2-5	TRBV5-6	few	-	CASSARSETQYF	TGTGCCAGCAGCGCCCGTTCGGAGACCCAGTACTTC
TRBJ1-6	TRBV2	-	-	CASRGTGSSYNSPLHF	TGTGCCAGCAGAGGAACAGGGAGCTCCTATAATTCACCCCTCCACTTT
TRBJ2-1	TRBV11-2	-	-	CASSFRTTGRYNEQFF	TGTGCCAGCAGCTTCCGGACGACGGGTCGCTACAATGAGCAGTTCTTC
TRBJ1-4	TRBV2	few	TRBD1	CASSNPRGRGEKLFF	TGTGCCAGCAGTAATCCCAGGGGGAGGGGTGAAAAACTGTTTTTT
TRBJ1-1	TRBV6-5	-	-	CASSRTGDTEAFF	TGTGCCAGCAGTCGGACGGGGGACACTGAAGCTTTCTTT
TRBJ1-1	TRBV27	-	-	CASSREWENTEAFF	TGTGCCAGTTCCAGGGAATGGGAGAACACTGAAGCTTTCTTT
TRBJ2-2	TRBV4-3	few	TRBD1	CASSRGDRTTGELFF	TGCGCCAGCAGCCGAGGGGACAGGACAACCGGGGAGCTGTTTTTT
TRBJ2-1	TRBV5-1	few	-	CASSPSGRAPYNEQFF	TGCGCCAGCAGCCCCTCAGGCAGGGCCCCCTACAATGAGCAGTTCTTC
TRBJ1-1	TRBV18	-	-	CASSQMGGLNSPTEAFF	TGTGCCAGCTCACAGATGGGGGGTTTAAACTCCCCCACTGAAGCTTTCTTT
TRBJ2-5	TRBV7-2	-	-	CASSPGLSASQETQYF	TGTGCCAGCAGCCCAGGACTTAGCGCGTCCCAAGAGACCCAGTACTTC
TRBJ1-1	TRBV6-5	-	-	CASSLQYMNTEAFF	TGTGCCAGCAGCCTACAGTACATGAACACTGAAGCTTTCTTT
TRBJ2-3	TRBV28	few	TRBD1	CASSPPGQLTQYF	TGTGCCAGCAGTCCTCCGGGACAGTTAACGCAGTATTTT
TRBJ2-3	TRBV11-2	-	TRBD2	CASSFTTSGSTDTQYF	TGTGCCAGCAGCTTTACGACTAGCGGTAGCACAGATACGCAGTATTTT
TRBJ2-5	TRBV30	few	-	CAWSDGTGETQYF	TGTGCCTGGAGTGACGGGACGGGGGAGACCCAGTACTTC
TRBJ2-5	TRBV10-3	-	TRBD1	CATTTGEEETQYF	TGTGCCACCACGACAGGGGAGGAGGAGACCCAGTACTTC
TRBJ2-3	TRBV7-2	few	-	CASSGGTDTQYF	TGTGCCAGCAGCGGGGGCACAGATACGCAGTATTTT
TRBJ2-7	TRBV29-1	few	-	CSVTGGGEQYF	TGCAGCGTTACAGGAGGAGGGGAGCAGTACTTC
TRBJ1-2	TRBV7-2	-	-	CASSFPSTNRYGYTF	TGTGCCAGCAGCTTTCCTAGCACCAATCGATATGGCTACACCTTC
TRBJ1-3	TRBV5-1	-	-	CASSLSTRGGGNTIYF	TGCGCCAGCAGCTTGTCAACCAGAGGAGGGGGAAACACCATATATTTT
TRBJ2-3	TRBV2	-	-	CASRPIVSTDTQYF	TGTGCCAGCAGGCCCATAGTCAGCACAGATACGCAGTATTTT
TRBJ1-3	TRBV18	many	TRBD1	CASSPPGTGKDTIYF	TGTGCCAGCTCACCACCCGGGACAGGGAAGGACACCATATATTTT
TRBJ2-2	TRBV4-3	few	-	CASSQDGGLNTGELFF	TGCGCCAGCAGCCAAGATGGGGGGCTGAACACCGGGGAGCTGTTTTTT
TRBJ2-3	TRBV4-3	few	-	CASSRWSTNTQYF	TGCGCCAGCAGCCGGTGGAGCACAAATACGCAGTATTTT
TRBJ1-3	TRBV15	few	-	CATRNKGDKTGNTIYF	TGTGCCACCAGGAATAAGGGGGACAAAACTGGAAACACCATATATTTT
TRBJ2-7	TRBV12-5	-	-	CASGLSAGTSYEQYF	TGTGCTAGTGGCCTATCGGCAGGGACATCCTACGAGCAGTACTTC
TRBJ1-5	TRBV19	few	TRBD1	CASSPGTGGSQPQHF	TGTGCCAGTAGTCCCGGGACAGGGGGCAGTCAGCCCCAGCATTTT